This TCR beta chain was recovered during a study of memory CD8 T cells in hepatitis C reinfection. Study context: A couple of donors resolved primary infection, then developed chronic reinfection. Peak reinfection samples were taken 3 to 8 weeks after detection. HCV reinfection meant a positive HCV RNA test after two negative tests at least 60 days apart.

This clone was detected only a few times. Using immunoSEQ multiplex PCR, the repertoire was profiled, and TCRdb retains in-frame clones only, with some absent. The table records about 45,000 clones, 88% of them present only once. CDR3 length: 13 amino acids. The germline gives CDR1 SGHRS, CDR2 YFSETQ. Trimming left V 0 bases short and J 4 bases short, with 7 bases between. Time point specified: peak reinfection, 3 to 8 weeks after reinfection detection. No in vitro expansion preceded TCR sequencing of the sorted cells. The V and J genes are TRBV5-1 and TRBJ1-1; D is undetermined. This clonotype originated in a man between 18 and 29 years old with hepatitis C virus infection. Specimen: naive CD8+ T cells sorted from blood. The CDR3 region has the DNA TGCGCCAGCAGCTTGGACAGCTTCACTGAAGCTTTCTTT. Translation: CASSLDSFTEAFF. The full variable domain, with the rest looked up from reference TRBV5-1 and TRBJ1-1, is KAGVTQTPRYLIKTRGQQVTLSCSPISGHRSVSWYQQTPGQGLQFLFEYFSETQRNKGNFPGRFSGRQFSNSRSEMNVSTLELGDSALYLCASSLDSFTEAFFGQGTRLTVV.